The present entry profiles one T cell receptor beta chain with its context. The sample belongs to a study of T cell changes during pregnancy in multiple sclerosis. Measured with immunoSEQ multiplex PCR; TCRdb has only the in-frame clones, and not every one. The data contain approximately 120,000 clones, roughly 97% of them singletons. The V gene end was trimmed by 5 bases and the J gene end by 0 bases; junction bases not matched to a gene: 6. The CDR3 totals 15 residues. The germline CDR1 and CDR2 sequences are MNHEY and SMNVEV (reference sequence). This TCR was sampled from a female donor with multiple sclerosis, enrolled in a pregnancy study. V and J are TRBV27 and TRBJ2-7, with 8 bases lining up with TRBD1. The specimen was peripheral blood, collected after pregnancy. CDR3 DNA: TGTGCCAGCAGTACCTGGACAGGGAGCTCCTACGAGCAGTACTTC. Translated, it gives CASSTWTGSSYEQYF.